One and the same sample provided the 16 T cell receptor beta chains below, sequenced in a study of shared clonotypes between healthy human individuals. The repertoire was sequenced with immunoSEQ multiplex PCR; TCRdb's copy has only in-frame clones and lacks some. The sample shows about 2.4 million clones, roughly nine tenths of them seen only once. Sequences were obtained from naive CD4+ T cells sorted from blood. Subset of the sample: CD45RA+ positively selected. The source of these receptors is a young man in good health.

The V and J genes are TRBV6-5 and TRBJ1-5; D may be TRBD1 (5 bases). CDR1 is MNHEY, CDR2 SVGAGI, per germline. Trimming stripped 11 bases from V and 4 bases from J, with 15 bases between. The CDR3 loop spans 13 amino acids. DNA for the CDR3: TGTGCCGATGGGAACAGGTTTAATCAGCCCCAGCATTTT. Protein product: CADGNRFNQPQHF.

On this clone itself: This sample includes further DNA sequences coding for the same CDR3. V and J are TRBV5-1 and TRBJ1-1, with D unresolved. Germline V gives CDR1 SGHRS, CDR2 YFSETQ. This CDR3 contains 13 residues. Trimming left V 1 base short and J 5 bases short, with 9 bases between. As DNA, the CDR3 is TGCGCCAGCAGCTTGATTTCCGGGACTGAAGCTTTCTTT. Its protein is CASSLISGTEAFF. The complete variable domain, with remaining parts taken from reference TRBV5-1 and TRBJ1-1, reads KAGVTQTPRYLIKTRGQQVTLSCSPISGHRSVSWYQQTPGQGLQFLFEYFSETQRNKGNFPGRFSGRQFSNSRSEMNVSTLELGDSALYLCASSLISGTEAFFGQGTRLTVV.

This chain connects TRBV4-1 to TRBJ1-5; 7 positions agree with TRBD1. The V segment lost 0 bases and the J segment 7 bases; nucleotides outside the gene matches: 6. Germline CDR1 is MGHRA and CDR2 is YSYEKL. The length of the CDR3 is 15 residues. CDR3 nucleotide sequence: TGCGCCAGCAGCCAAGAACCGACAGGGATCCAGCCCCAGCATTTT. Amino acids: CASSQEPTGIQPQHF.

The genes are TRBV10-3 and TRBJ2-7; no firm D call. Germline-derived CDR1 and CDR2 are ENHRY and SYGVKD. The CDR3 totals 13 residues. V lost 6 bases, J lost 2 bases, and 11 bases lay in between. The CDR3 nucleotides read TGTGCCATCAGGGGGTACGGAACCTACGAGCAGTACTTC. Translating it yields CAIRGYGTYEQYF.

The sample holds one count of this clone. The chain combines TRBV5-8 with TRBJ1-4; D call uncertain. Germline CDR1 reads SGHTS; CDR2 reads YDEGEE. Trimming cost V 4 bases and J 8 bases, with 21 bases left between them. The CDR3 is made up of 16 amino acids. The CDR3 nucleotides read TGTGCCAGCAGCCGGCCATTTAGGAGGGTACTGGAAAAACTGTTTTTT. Protein: CASSRPFRRVLEKLFF. The whole variable domain, remainder taken from reference TRBV5-8 and TRBJ1-4, is EAGVTQSPTHLIKTRGQQATLRCSPISGHTSVYWYQQALGLGLQFLLWYDEGEERNRGNFPPRFSGRQFPNYSSELNVNALELEDSALYLCASSRPFRRVLEKLFFGSGTQLSVL.

This clone was detected once. The chain combines TRBV5-1 with TRBJ1-3; D is unresolved. CDR1 is SGHRS, CDR2 YFSETQ, per germline. The CDR3 runs 20 residues. V gave up 1 base and J gave up 0 bases, with 23 bases separating them. CDR3 region: CASSLFRGRKNQDSGNTIYF. The CDR3 DNA is TGCGCCAGCAGCTTGTTCCGTGGCAGGAAAAATCAAGACTCTGGAAACACCATATATTTT.

This chain links TRBV5-1 with TRBJ1-6, with D perhaps matching TRBD1 (5 bases). The CDR3 length is 16 residues. The germline CDR1 and CDR2 sequences are SGHRS and YFSETQ. Trimming cost V 1 base and J 5 bases, with 13 bases left between them. The CDR3 sequence is CASSLWGGVDNSPLHF. The CDR3 DNA follows: TGCGCCAGCAGCTTGTGGGGGGGAGTCGATAATTCACCCCTCCACTTT.

Points on this clone: The sample holds other DNA sequences that translate to the same CDR3. The J gene is TRBJ2-5, the V gene TRBV29-1, with TRBD1 identical over 9 bases. There are 12 residues in the CDR3. The germline V gene has CDR1 SQVTM and CDR2 ANQGSEA. V trimming: 6 bases; J trimming: 5 bases; junction bases outside the gene matches: 4. The CDR3 region has the DNA TGCAGCGTAGACAGGGGGGGGGAGACCCAGTACTTC. It codes for CSVDRGGETQYF.

V usage is TRBV25-1 and J usage is TRBJ2-7; no clear D. The germline V gene encodes CDR1 MGHDK and CDR2 SYGVNS. This CDR3 region has 13 residues. V lost 9 bases and J lost 5, with 17 bases in between. The CDR3 DNA sequence: TGTGCCAGGCGTTACACCCATAGGAACGAGCAGTACTTC. Amino acid sequence: CARRYTHRNEQYF.

The chain recombines TRBV20-1 with TRBJ2-7; D gene uncertain. Germline CDR1 DFQATT, CDR2 SNEGSKA (reference sequence). There are 11 residues in the CDR3. V dropped 3 bases and J dropped 1 base, with 4 bases sitting between them. CDR3 DNA sequence: TGCAGTGCTAGGTGGTCCTACGAGCAGTACTTC. Translated, it gives CSARWSYEQYF.

As regards this clone: Different DNA sequences within this sample yield the same CDR3. The V gene is TRBV5-6, the J gene TRBJ1-1; no reliable D call. V was pared by 0 bases and J by 2 bases, with 5 bases between. The CDR3 contains 13 residues. The germline V gene encodes CDR1 SGHDT and CDR2 YYEEEE. CDR3: CASSLGENTEAFF. CDR3 nucleotides: TGTGCCAGCAGCTTGGGCGAAAACACTGAAGCTTTCTTT.

This chain's CDR3 is CASSSRQNTRETQYF. As DNA, the CDR3 is TGTGCCAGCAGCTCCAGACAGAACACACGGGAGACCCAGTACTTC. The chain recombines TRBV5-4 with TRBJ2-5; perhaps TRBD1 as D (5 bases). The germline CDR1 and CDR2 sequences are SGHNT and YYREEE (reference sequence). V was pared by 3 bases and J by 5 bases, with 17 bases between. This CDR3 is built from 15 residues.

J is TRBJ2-2 and V is TRBV7-3; D remains ambiguous. Germline assignment: CDR1 SGHTA and CDR2 FQGTGA. This CDR3 is 14 amino acids long. V dropped 4 bases and J dropped 1 base, with 7 bases sitting between them. This CDR3 reads CASSSYMNTGELFF. In nucleotides, the CDR3 is TGTGCCAGCAGCTCATATATGAACACCGGGGAGCTGTTTTTT.

This clone was counted a few times. This rearrangement joins TRBV5-6 to TRBJ1-3; D remains unclear. The V end was cut by 3 bases, the J end by 7 bases, with 5 bases between. There are 11 residues in the CDR3. Germline V CDR1 and CDR2: SGHDT, YYEEEE. CDR3 loop: CASSSDNTIYF. In nucleotides, the CDR3 is TGTGCCAGCAGCTCCGACAACACCATATATTTT.

The chain combines TRBV5-1 with TRBJ2-5; 9 nucleotides line up with TRBD2. CDR1 SGHRS and CDR2 YFSETQ come from the germline V gene. There are 15 residues in the CDR3. Unmatched junction bases numbered 6, after V lost 4 bases and J lost 2 bases. The CDR3 bases are TGCGCCAGCAGCATTAGCGGGGGTAGGCAAGAGACCCAGTACTTC. Translated: CASSISGGRQETQYF.

The genes are TRBV7-8 and TRBJ2-2; 9 bases fit TRBD2. V trimming: 10 bases; J trimming: 7 bases; junction bases outside the gene matches: 13. Germline lookup yields CDR1 SGHVS and CDR2 FQNEAQ. This CDR3 contains 15 residues. The CDR3 DNA reads as TGTGCCACCCGGGGCGGGAGGGCCGGGGTCGGGGAGCTGTTTTTT. This translates into CATRGGRAGVGELFF.